The clone carrying this T cell receptor beta chain was seen more than once but under ten times. Antigen: not known. The sample belongs to a study of T-cell memory formation after mild COVID-19. Study results and caveats: Shrinking CD4+ clones resided mostly in CM and EM, and CD8+ ones in EMRA.

TCRdb itself ran the 5' RACE reads through MiXCR, one entry per CDR3 protein. Of over 400,000 distinct CDR3 sequences in the sample, 20% to 30% are singletons; the top ten hold around 13%. Trimming pared 7 bases from V and 4 bases from J, leaving 21 bases between. The germline V gene encodes CDR1 SGHVS and CDR2 FNYEAQ. The CDR3 is 16 residues long. The clonotype originates from an adult woman who had mild COVID-19 (a few samples of this study predate the infection). Cell type and time point are not known. Sequenced sample: PBMCs or a T cell subset sorted from them (not recorded which). This chain links TRBV7-6 with TRBJ2-3; weak D call: TRBD2 (5 bases). The CDR3: CASTLLTSGSADTQYF. The CDR3, as DNA: TGTGCCAGCACCCTACTGACTTCGGGTAGCGCAGATACGCAGTATTTT. The variable domain in full, with the rest retrieved from reference TRBV7-6 and TRBJ2-3, is GAGVSQSPRYKVTKRGQDVALRCDPISGHVSLYWYRQALGQGPEFLTYFNYEAQQDKSGLPNDRFSAERPEGSISTLTIQRTEQRDSAMYRCASTLLTSGSADTQYFGPGTRLTVL.